This TCR gamma chain was captured by sequencing in a study of Vδ1+ human thymocytes. The study, taken as a whole, reports: The authors advised highly purified populations and single-cell validation. In the thymus, TRG and TRD repertoires looked highly polyclonal with Gaussian CDR3 lengths. Unlike peripheral blood Vdelta1+ controls, thymic delta-chain sequences included approximately 21% Vdelta2 and few Vdelta3. Donors shared many TRG clonotypes but few TRD clonotypes.

Germline V lookup: CDR1 VTNTFY, CDR2 YDVSTARD (reference sequence). The V gene end was trimmed by 0 bases and the J gene end by 3 bases; junction bases not matched to a gene: 8. The CDR3 consists of 15 residues. A remark on this clone: No antigen is known for it.

Extracted RNA was reverse transcribed into cDNA. CDR3 amplicons came from multiplex PCR with pooled V-gene forward and constant-region reverse primers. TCRdb reanalyzed the multiplex PCR reads using CATT. Among about 36,000 gamma-chain clones, around 20% were seen once, and the ten largest hold roughly 2%. The rearrangement links TRGV3 to TRGJ1 or TRGJ2. The sample taken for sequencing was Vdelta1+ gamma-delta thymocytes from the thymus. Indicated subset: FACS-sorted CD3+ TCRalphabeta- TCRVdelta1+ TCRVdelta2- thymocytes. The sequence came from a girl under three years old who had congenital heart surgery. The CDR3 protein is CATWDRRTAYYKKLF. CDR3 nucleotides: TGTGCCACCTGGGACAGGCGGACAGCTTATTATAAGAAACTCTTT.